This TCR beta chain was sequenced for a study of T cell changes during pregnancy in multiple sclerosis. Profiled with immunoSEQ multiplex PCR; TCRdb holds only in-frame clones, not every one. Among some 87,000 clones, around 94% were seen once, and the ten largest hold 2.6%. A remark on this clone: The junction does not match germline at one end; this may be a read error.

The sample consisted of peripheral blood, taken in the first trimester of pregnancy. The clonotype comes from a female donor with multiple sclerosis, enrolled in a pregnancy study.

The CDR3 is CASIGAQSDPRRHF. The CDR3 coding sequence is TGCGCCAGCATCGGCGCCCAATCTGACCCGCGGCGCCACTTC. The V gene is TRBV10-1, the J gene TRBJ2-7, with D uncertain. The CDR3 spans 14 residues. CDR1 and CDR2 (germline): WNHNN, SYGVQD (reference sequence).